One sample yielded the 17 T cell receptor beta chains listed below, sequenced in a study of cytomegalovirus exposure and HLA in healthy donors. With 60 Vbeta and 13 Jbeta primers, the PCR was carried out. Assay: immunoSEQ multiplex PCR; the TCRdb copy retains only in-frame clones and omits some. This table holds 150,000 to 250,000 clones, more than 75% found once. The sample taken for sequencing was PBMCs. These receptors originate from a woman aged 45-65 years in good health and CMV-seropositive.

As for this clone: At the DNA level, this CDR3 is encoded by other sequences in the same sample as well. J is TRBJ1-5 and V is TRBV28; 11 bases line up with TRBD1. CDR1 MDHEN and CDR2 SYDVKM come from the germline V gene. Trimming at V came to 4 bases and at J to 5 bases, leaving 1 base not matched to a gene. This CDR3 has 14 residues. The CDR3 protein is CASSSGQGDQPQHF. CDR3 nucleotides: TGTGCCAGCAGTTCGGGACAGGGGGATCAGCCCCAGCATTTT.

The J gene is TRBJ1-5, the V gene TRBV7-2, with D tentatively TRBD1 (6 bases). The CDR3 is 14 residues long. CDR1 is SGHTA and CDR2 is FQGNSA in the germline V gene. Between the trimmed V and J ends, which lost 5 bases and 5 bases, there was a span of 13 bases. CDR3 sequence: CASSTYRVDQPQHF. Here the CDR3 DNA reads TGTGCCAGCAGCACCTACAGGGTCGATCAGCCCCAGCATTTT.

The rearrangement uses TRBV2 and TRBJ2-5, with 10 bases aligning to TRBD2. This CDR3 is 18 amino acids long. Trimming removed 1 base from V and 1 base from J; junction bases left unmatched: 9. Germline V gene sequence: CDR1 SNHLY, CDR2 FYNNEI. The CDR3 is CASSEGWIAGGFQETQYF. CDR3 DNA sequence: TGTGCCAGCAGTGAAGGTTGGATAGCGGGGGGATTCCAAGAGACCCAGTACTTC.

V gene TRBV7-9 combines with J gene TRBJ1-3; 9 nucleotides align to TRBD1. V gave up 4 bases and J gave up 2 bases; unmatched junction bases: 9. CDR1 is SEHNR, CDR2 FQNEAQ, per germline (reference sequence). This CDR3 region has 17 residues. CDR3 DNA: TGTGCCAGCAGCTCTAGCCCGGGACAGGGCACTGGAAACACCATATATTTT. It encodes CASSSSPGQGTGNTIYF.

The chain links TRBV6-6 to TRBJ2-7, with 7 bases matching TRBD1. The germline gives CDR1 MNHNY, CDR2 SVGAGI (reference sequence). The CDR3 totals 13 residues. J gave up 3 bases and V 4 bases, and 3 bases lay outside the gene matches. As DNA, the CDR3 is TGTGCCAGCAGTTCGACAGGGTACTACGAGCAGTACTTC. Encoded protein: CASSSTGYYEQYF.

The genes are TRBV4-3 and TRBJ1-5, with D hard to call. The CDR3 consists of 15 residues. The ends were cut back, 4 bases at V and 0 bases at J, with 10 bases in the middle. Per germline, CDR1 LGHNA and CDR2 YSLEER. For the CDR3, the DNA is TGCGCCAGCAGCCCGATGAGGGATAGCAATCAGCCCCAGCATTTT. Encoded protein: CASSPMRDSNQPQHF.

This clone was seen a few times. The rearrangement joins TRBV18 to TRBJ2-5; the match to TRBD1 covers 8 bases. The ends lost 2 bases at V and 5 bases at J; junction bases unmatched: 4. This CDR3 spans 14 amino acids. The germline V gene has CDR1 KGHSH and CDR2 LQKENI. CDR3: CASSPDRGWETQYF. CDR3 bases: TGTGCCAGCTCACCAGACAGGGGTTGGGAGACCCAGTACTTC.

CDR3 coding DNA: TGTGCCAGCAGTTTCGAGGCGACCGCTGGCACTGAAGCTTTCTTT. Translating gives CASSFEATAGTEAFF. The rearrangement uses TRBV27 and TRBJ1-1, with D hard to call. Looked up from germline, CDR1 is MNHEY and CDR2 is SMNVEV (reference sequence). The CDR3 contains 15 residues. Trimming pared 3 bases from V and 4 bases from J, leaving 15 bases between.

V is TRBV7-9 and J is TRBJ2-7, with a weak D call TRBD1 (6 bases). Germline assignment: CDR1 SEHNR and CDR2 FQNEAQ (reference sequence). The CDR3 length is 13 residues. Trimming stripped 5 bases from V and 6 bases from J, with 14 bases between. As DNA, the CDR3 is TGTGCCAGCAGCCCCCGAACAGGGATCGAGCAGTACTTC. Protein: CASSPRTGIEQYF.

This sequence joins TRBV6-6 and TRBJ1-1, with 7 bases aligning to TRBD1. There are 12 residues in the CDR3. Germline CDR1 is MNHNY and CDR2 is SVGAGI (reference sequence). V shed 8 bases, J shed 1 base, and the junction held 1 base outside the gene matches. The CDR3 DNA sequence: TGTGCCAGCTCAGGGGGGAACACTGAAGCTTTCTTT. Its translation: CASSGGNTEAFF.

This clone was seen once. The genes are TRBV9 and TRBJ2-7; D unresolved. V lost 0 bases, J lost 1 base, and 8 bases lay in between. Germline V gives CDR1 SGDLS, CDR2 YYNGEE. The CDR3 covers 14 residues. The CDR3 reads CASSVASPSYEQYF. CDR3 sequence (DNA): TGTGCCAGCAGCGTAGCGAGCCCTTCCTACGAGCAGTACTTC.

The chain joins TRBV10-3 to TRBJ2-1, with TRBD2 identical over 14 bases. Per germline, CDR1 ENHRY and CDR2 SYGVKD. The trim removed 5 bases at V and 6 bases at J, leaving 3 bases unmatched. The CDR3 has 15 amino acids. CDR3 DNA sequence: TGTGCCATCAGTACTGGACTAGCGGGAGGCAATGAGCAGTTCTTC. It codes for CAISTGLAGGNEQFF.

The genes are TRBV29-1 and TRBJ2-3, with TRBD2 matching 8 bases. The germline V gene encodes CDR1 SQVTM and CDR2 ANQGSEA. The CDR3 is 14 amino acids. V was pared by 2 bases and J by 6 bases, with 7 bases of the junction left unmatched. Here the CDR3 DNA reads TGCAGCGTTGAAAGCACTAGCGGAAGCGATACGCAGTATTTT. It codes for CSVESTSGSDTQYF.

The gene calls are TRBV10-3 and TRBJ1-1; TRBD1 agrees at 7 bases. Germline CDR1 and CDR2: ENHRY and SYGVKD. V shed 4 bases and J 7 bases; nucleotides not matched to a gene: 6. There are 13 residues in the CDR3. The CDR3 DNA sequence: TGTGCCATCAGTGTGGGACAGTACGATGAAGCTTTCTTT. Protein sequence: CAISVGQYDEAFF.

The J gene is TRBJ2-7, the V gene TRBV25-1; a weak D match, TRBD1 (5 bases). Germline V gene data show CDR1 as MGHDK and CDR2 as SYGVNS. V lost 5 bases and J 6 bases, leaving 11 bases between the germline ends. The length of the CDR3 is 12 residues. In nucleotides, the CDR3 is TGTGCCAGCAGTAGGGGTTCCCTCGAGCAGTACTTC. Its protein is CASSRGSLEQYF.

CDR3 in amino acids: CASSFEDTEAFF. DNA for the CDR3: TGTGCCAGCAGCTTTGAGGACACTGAAGCTTTCTTT. The chain combines TRBV7-9 with TRBJ1-1; D not certain. With 3 bases removed from V and 3 bases from J, the gap between germline ends came to 5 bases. CDR3 length equals 12 residues. In germline, CDR1 is SEHNR, CDR2 FQNEAQ (reference sequence).

The chain joins TRBV19 to TRBJ1-3; TRBD1 matches 9 bases. There are 15 residues in the CDR3. Germline CDR1 and CDR2: LNHDA and SQIVND (reference sequence). After removal of 7 bases from V and 3 bases from J, the junction contained 7 bases not matched to a gene. The CDR3 DNA reads as TGTGCCAGTAAGGTGGACAGGGGATTTGGAAACACCATATATTTT. Encoded protein: CASKVDRGFGNTIYF.